Shown below are 20 T cell receptor beta chains from a single sample sequenced in a study of graft-versus-host responses after intestinal transplantation. Antigens for these TCRs are unknown. Assay used: immunoSEQ multiplex PCR; TCRdb lists only in-frame clones, some missing. The sample holds around 100,000 clones, roughly 87% seen once. The sample was unstimulated CD4+ T cells sorted from spleen or lymph node cells, taken before transplant. Receptor source: a human donor who was the organ donor for an intestinal transplant.

This chain uses TRBV5-1 with TRBJ1-2, with D perhaps TRBD1 (5 bases). V lost 3 bases and J lost 1, with 13 bases in between. This CDR3 has 15 residues. Germline V CDR1 and CDR2: SGHRS, YFSETQ. The CDR3 region is CASSSAQGFNYGYTF. The CDR3 DNA is TGCGCCAGCAGCTCGGCCCAGGGATTTAACTATGGCTACACCTTC.

The genes are TRBV2 and TRBJ1-5, with a weak D call TRBD1 (6 bases). Germline loops: CDR1 SNHLY, CDR2 FYNNEI. The CDR3 length is 13 residues. The germline V and J ends were trimmed by 6 bases and 5 bases, with 11 bases remaining between them. The CDR3 DNA follows: TGTGCCAGCAGAGAACAGGGTTATCAGCCCCAGCATTTT. It is translated as CASREQGYQPQHF.

The chain joins TRBV7-7 to TRBJ2-5; 9 bases are shared with TRBD1. J lost 3 bases, V lost 5 bases, and 10 bases had no gene match. The CDR3 runs 16 residues. CDR1 is SSHAT and CDR2 is FNYEAQ in the germline V gene (reference sequence). CDR3 nucleotides: TGTGCCAGCAGCCCAGGTCGCCGGGACAGGGAAGAGACCCAGTACTTC. Translating gives CASSPGRRDREETQYF.

Concerning this clone: Other DNA sequences of this sample code for an identical CDR3. The CDR3, as DNA: TGTGCCAGCAGTTTATTGGGCGGGGGGGCCTACAATGAGCAGTTCTTC. Its translation is CASSLLGGGAYNEQFF. The chain employs TRBV27 and TRBJ2-1; TRBD2 agrees at 9 bases. This CDR3 contains 16 residues. Germline loops: CDR1 MNHEY, CDR2 SMNVEV (reference sequence). The ends lost 1 base at V and 2 bases at J; junction bases unmatched: 3.

The chain couples TRBV7-9 to TRBJ1-1; D gene unclear. Trimming cost V 1 base and J 3 bases, with 9 bases left between them. CDR1 is SEHNR and CDR2 is FQNEAQ in the germline V gene (reference sequence). CDR3 length: 14 amino acids. Written as DNA, the CDR3 is TGTGCCAGCAGCTTAGTGACGGGGTACACTGAAGCTTTCTTT. It encodes CASSLVTGYTEAFF.

A single count supports this clone. V and J are TRBV5-5 and TRBJ1-1; D remains unclear. The CDR3 is made up of 15 amino acids. Trimming took 4 bases from V and 4 from J, leaving 17 bases between them. Looked up from germline, CDR1 is SGHKS and CDR2 is YYEKEE (reference sequence). The CDR3 region is CASSPFETPATEAFF. The CDR3 nucleotides read TGTGCCAGCAGCCCCTTCGAGACACCCGCCACTGAAGCTTTCTTT.

The chain couples TRBV18 to TRBJ2-7; 10 positions match TRBD2. The ends lost 5 bases at V and 1 base at J; junction bases unmatched: 5. The germline V gene encodes CDR1 KGHSH and CDR2 LQKENI. The CDR3 loop spans 15 amino acids. CDR3 DNA sequence: TGTGCCAGCTCAGCGAGCGGGGGGGGATCCTACGAGCAGTACTTC. Amino acid sequence: CASSASGGGSYEQYF.

The CDR3 spells CASRKTGGAGTTRSPLHF. CDR3 in DNA: TGTGCCAGCAGGAAGACAGGGGGCGCTGGGACTACGAGATCACCCCTCCACTTT. V usage is TRBV25-1 and J usage is TRBJ1-6, with 10 bases fitting TRBD1. Germline loops: CDR1 MGHDK, CDR2 SYGVNS. V gave up 6 bases and J gave up 10 bases; unmatched junction bases: 18. The CDR3 extends over 18 amino acids.

V usage is TRBV28 and J usage is TRBJ1-2; 7 bases map to TRBD1. This CDR3 is built from 12 residues. CDR1 is MDHEN, CDR2 SYDVKM, per germline. V shed 5 bases and J 5 bases; nucleotides not matched to a gene: 2. The CDR3 coding sequence is TGTGCCAGCAGTAGCAGGGGGTATGGCTACACCTTC. Its translation: CASSSRGYGYTF.

The chain carries TRBV10-2 and TRBJ1-2; 9 nucleotides align to TRBD1. J was trimmed by 6 bases and V by 6 bases; bases with no gene match: 5. The length of the CDR3 is 13 residues. CDR1 and CDR2 from the germline V gene are WSHSY and SAAADI. The CDR3 protein is CASSDRGIDGYTF. In DNA form, the CDR3 reads TGCGCCAGCAGCGACAGGGGGATAGATGGCTACACCTTC.

The chain carries TRBV18 and TRBJ1-2; D is possibly TRBD1 (6 bases). CDR3 size: 14 residues. Trimming took 8 bases from V and 4 from J, leaving 17 bases between them. Germline V lookup: CDR1 KGHSH, CDR2 LQKENI. This CDR3 reads CASHPSGGVYGYTF. CDR3 bases: TGTGCCAGCCATCCCTCGGGGGGCGTCTATGGCTACACCTTC.

This clone was seen a handful of times. The chain carries TRBV5-6 and TRBJ2-2; TRBD1 matches at 11 bases. Germline V lookup: CDR1 SGHDT, CDR2 YYEEEE. The CDR3 loop spans 17 amino acids. V was pared by 6 bases and J by 5 bases, with 12 bases of the junction left unmatched. CDR3 region: CASTPGTGGFITGELFF. The DNA for the CDR3 is TGTGCCAGCACCCCGGGGACAGGGGGTTTTATAACCGGGGAGCTGTTTTTT. Full variable domain (outside the CDR3, taken from reference TRBV5-6 and TRBJ2-2): DAGVTQSPTHLIKTRGQQVTLRCSPKSGHDTVSWYQQALGQGPQFIFQYYEEEERQRGNFPDRFSGHQFPNYSSELNVNALLLGDSALYLCASTPGTGGFITGELFFGEGSRLTVL.

This clone was counted between two and nine times. The rearrangement links TRBV6-1 to TRBJ1-4, with 10 bases aligning to TRBD1. The CDR3 has 14 residues. The ends lost 5 bases at V and 7 bases at J; junction bases unmatched: 4. CDR1 and CDR2 from the germline V gene are MNHNS and SASEGT. The CDR3: CASSRQGAGEKLFF. The DNA for the CDR3 is TGTGCCAGCAGTCGACAGGGGGCTGGTGAAAAACTGTTTTTT.

The gene calls are TRBV29-1 and TRBJ1-1; the match to TRBD1 covers 9 bases. The CDR3 sequence is 13 residues long. Trimming at V came to 6 bases and at J to 5 bases, leaving 7 bases not matched to a gene. The germline V gene has CDR1 SQVTM and CDR2 ANQGSEA. The CDR3 nucleotides are TGCAGCGTATCGACAGGGACAGGGACTGAAGCTTTCTTT. Translated, it gives CSVSTGTGTEAFF.

The chain couples TRBV19 to TRBJ1-3; a possible D gene is TRBD1 (6 bases). Germline CDR1 and CDR2: LNHDA and SQIVND (reference sequence). The CDR3 contains 13 residues. CDR3 sequence: CSAGEQGGNTIYF. The CDR3 region has the DNA TGTTCGGCTGGGGAACAGGGTGGAAACACCATATATTTT.

This clone was counted between two and nine times. The rearrangement uses TRBV19 and TRBJ2-2, with D perhaps TRBD2 (6 bases). This CDR3 has 18 amino acids. Trimming left V 6 bases short and J 3 bases short, with 23 bases between. Germline V gene lookup returns CDR1 LNHDA and CDR2 SQIVND (reference sequence). This chain's CDR3 is CASRSPGERGDYTGELFF. The CDR3 region has the DNA TGTGCCAGTAGAAGTCCGGGGGAGAGGGGAGACTACACCGGGGAGCTGTTTTTT.

In DNA form, the CDR3 reads TGTGCCAGCAGTGAGTTGGGGATAGGGAATCAGCCCCAGCATTTT. Translating it yields CASSELGIGNQPQHF. V usage is TRBV6-1 and J usage is TRBJ1-5; D remains ambiguous. The germline V gene has CDR1 MNHNS and CDR2 SASEGT. The V gene lost 3 bases and the J gene lost 4 bases, with 13 bases spanning the gap. This CDR3 contains 15 residues.

The chain employs TRBV11-2 and TRBJ1-1; TRBD1 agrees at 10 bases. Germline CDR1 SGHAT, CDR2 FQNNGV. This CDR3 is built from 17 residues. With 5 bases clipped from V and 5 bases from J, the junction kept 14 bases outside the gene matches. CDR3 DNA: TGTGCCAGCAGCCATTGGACAGGGGGGCGACAGGGGACTGAAGCTTTCTTT. Its protein is CASSHWTGGRQGTEAFF.

As for this clone: The sample has other DNA sequences that encode this CDR3 too. The chain carries TRBV20-1 and TRBJ2-3, with D unclear. V lost 2 bases, J lost 6 bases, and 3 bases lay in between. Germline V gives CDR1 DFQATT, CDR2 SNEGSKA (reference sequence). The CDR3 spans 10 residues. CDR3: CSARSDTQYF. CDR3 bases: TGCAGTGCTAGATCCGATACGCAGTATTTT.

The chain has TRBV5-1 and TRBJ1-4; D gene unclear. Per the germline V gene, CDR1 is SGHRS and CDR2 is YFSETQ. Trimming took off 5 bases at V and 8 bases at J, with 16 bases between the two ends. The length of the CDR3 is 14 residues. The CDR3 sequence: CASRSTIVREKLFF. CDR3 nucleotides: TGCGCCAGCAGATCCACCATCGTTCGGGAAAAACTGTTTTTT.